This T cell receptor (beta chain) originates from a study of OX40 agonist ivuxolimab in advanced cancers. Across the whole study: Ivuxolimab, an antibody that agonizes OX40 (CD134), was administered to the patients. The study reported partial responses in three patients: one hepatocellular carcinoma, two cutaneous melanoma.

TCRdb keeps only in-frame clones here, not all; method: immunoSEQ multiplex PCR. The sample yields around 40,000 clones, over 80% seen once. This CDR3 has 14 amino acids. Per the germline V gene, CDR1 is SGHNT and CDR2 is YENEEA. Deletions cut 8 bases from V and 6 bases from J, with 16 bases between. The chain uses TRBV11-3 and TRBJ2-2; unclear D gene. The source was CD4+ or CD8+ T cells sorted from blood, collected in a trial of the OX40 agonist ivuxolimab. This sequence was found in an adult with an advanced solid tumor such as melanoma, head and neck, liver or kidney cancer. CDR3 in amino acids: CASHRTASSGELFF. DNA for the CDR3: TGTGCCAGCCACCGGACGGCCAGCTCCGGGGAGCTGTTTTTT.